The T cell receptor beta chain described here comes from a study of cytomegalovirus exposure and HLA in healthy donors. Study as a whole: There were 100 million to 130 million unique TCR beta sequences, drawn from approximately 180 million T cells, in an earlier analysis.

The PCR contained 60 Vbeta and 13 Jbeta primers. TCRdb keeps only in-frame clones here, not all; method: immunoSEQ multiplex PCR. This sample has a few hundred thousand clones, with 60% to 85% found just once. Looked up from germline, CDR1 is MNHNS and CDR2 is SASEGT. The CDR3 runs 19 residues. V was clipped by 4 bases and J by 0 bases; unmatched bases: 14. The source material was PBMCs. The V call is TRBV6-1, the J call TRBJ1-1; 10 bases match TRBD1. This clonotype was obtained from a man aged 40-50 years in good health and CMV-seronegative. This CDR3 is CASSVRPPSGTGVNTEAFF. The CDR3 DNA reads as TGTGCCAGCAGTGTTCGTCCACCTTCGGGGACAGGGGTGAACACTGAAGCTTTCTTT.